This TCR beta chain is from a study of blood T cell repertoires in COVID-19. The CDR3 has 14 residues. The J segment lost 2 bases and the V segment lost 4 bases, leaving 4 bases of the junction unmatched. Germline V gene sequence: CDR1 GTSNPN, CDR2 SVGIG (reference sequence). The assay was immunoSEQ multiplex PCR, and TCRdb's table has in-frame clones only and misses some. This table holds 55,000 to 75,000 clones, about three quarters found once. The clonotype was recovered from a human donor in a cohort sampled during active COVID-19. The sequencing input was peripheral blood. The chain couples TRBV30 to TRBJ1-3; TRBD1 matches at 8 bases. Here the CDR3 reads CAWTAGGAGNTIYF. The CDR3 nucleotides read TGTGCCTGGACCGCAGGGGGCGCTGGAAACACCATATATTTT.